These T cell receptor beta chains were read from a single sample in a study of vaccination effects on CD4 cells after COVID-19. What these receptors recognize is not known. Only in-frame clones appear in the TCRdb table, and some are missing; sequencing was by immunoSEQ multiplex PCR. The sample lists around 47,000 clones, more than 60% occurring once. Sequencing used CD4+ T cells from PBMCs cultured with a peptide pool, obtained before COVID-19 vaccination. The receptors here all came from a human donor who had a prior SARS-CoV-2 infection. Each CDR3 is given with its conserved first and last residue. D genes are given only for firm matches. Not every row has a clone size; where given, it reads once, few, many or a size class.

CDR3 protein,CDR3 DNA,V gene,J gene,clone size,D gene
CASTLRTGYYEQYF,TGTGCCAGCACCCTCAGGACAGGGTACTACGAGCAGTACTTC,TRBV7-2,TRBJ2-7,-,TRBD1
CASSFAGQGPPLHF,TGTGCCAGCAGCTTCGCCGGACAGGGACCACCCCTCCACTTT,TRBV7-2,TRBJ1-6,once,TRBD1
CASSQTHEAFF,TGTGCCAGCAGTCAGACACATGAAGCTTTCTTT,TRBV6-2/TRBV6-3,TRBJ1-1,-,-
CASSLVLAGHNEQFF,TGCGCCAGCAGCTTGGTTCTAGCGGGGCACAATGAGCAGTTCTTC,TRBV5-1,TRBJ2-1,-,TRBD2
CATSREVGQPQHF,TGTGCCACCAGCAGAGAGGTTGGTCAGCCCCAGCATTTT,TRBV15,TRBJ1-5,once,-
CASSEMAATQYF,TGTGCCAGCAGTGAAATGGCTGCGACCCAGTACTTC,TRBV6-1,TRBJ2-5,-,-
CASAGTLTGYTF,TGTGCCAGCGCCGGGACACTCACCGGCTACACCTTC,TRBV10-3,TRBJ1-2,-,-
CASSRLAGGNEQYF,TGTGCCAGCTCTCGACTGGCGGGAGGCAACGAGCAGTACTTC,TRBV9,TRBJ2-7,-,TRBD2
CASSPRGSSYNEQFF,TGTGCCAGCAGCCCACGGGGGAGCTCCTACAATGAGCAGTTCTTC,TRBV5-4,TRBJ2-1,-,-
CSVRTSGGQQYF,TGCAGCGTTCGGACTAGCGGGGGGCAGCAGTACTTC,TRBV29-1,TRBJ2-7,-,TRBD2
CASSEQVTGATGANVLTF,TGCGCCAGCAGCGAGCAGGTGACAGGGGCTACTGGGGCCAACGTCCTGACTTTC,TRBV5-1,TRBJ2-6,-,TRBD1
CASSIETYRGTGGIGYTF,TGTGCCAGTAGTATAGAAACGTACCGGGGGACAGGGGGCATTGGCTACACCTTC,TRBV19,TRBJ1-2,-,TRBD1
CASSQVTTESSGNTIYF,TGTGCCAGCAGCCAAGTCACAACTGAGAGCTCTGGAAACACCATATATTTT,TRBV4-2,TRBJ1-3,few,-
CASSFSQSQAYSPLHF,TGTGCCAGCAGCTTTTCCCAGTCACAGGCTTATTCACCCCTCCACTTT,TRBV5-5,TRBJ1-6,-,-
CASSRQVNTGELFF,TGTGCCAGCAGCCGCCAGGTTAACACCGGGGAGCTGTTTTTT,TRBV3-1/TRBV3-2,TRBJ2-2,few,-
CASSALWGGWETQYF,TGTGCCAGCAGCGCTCTCTGGGGGGGATGGGAGACCCAGTACTTC,TRBV9,TRBJ2-5,-,TRBD2
CASSGWGTGELFF,TGTGCCAGCAGCGGTTGGGGTACCGGGGAGCTGTTTTTT,TRBV9,TRBJ2-2,-,-
CSVQGSGSQYF,TGCAGTGTACAGGGATCGGGATCCCAGTACTTC,TRBV20-1,TRBJ2-7,few,-
CASSRLAGPSYEQYF,TGTGCCAGCAGTCGATTAGCGGGACCCTCCTACGAGCAGTACTTC,TRBV28,TRBJ2-7,-,TRBD2
CASSLSSGYGEQFF,TGTGCCAGCAGCTTATCTAGCGGGTACGGTGAGCAGTTCTTC,TRBV7-2,TRBJ2-1,once,TRBD2
CASSHTTGNTEAFF,TGTGCCAGCAGCCACACAACAGGGAACACTGAAGCTTTCTTT,TRBV7-9,TRBJ1-1,few,-
CASSQVPLGAGFDTQYF,TGTGCCAGCAGCCAAGTTCCCCTAGGGGCGGGCTTCGATACGCAGTATTTT,TRBV3-1/TRBV3-2,TRBJ2-3,-,-
CASSPRVYQETQYF,TGTGCCAGCAGCCCCAGGGTGTACCAAGAGACCCAGTACTTC,TRBV7-8,TRBJ2-5,-,-
CASSPRDRGMAVLFF,TGCGCCAGCAGCCCTCGGGACAGGGGGATGGCAGTGCTGTTTTTT,TRBV5-1,TRBJ2-2,-,TRBD1
CASSHNVGYEQYF,TGTGCCAGCAGCCACAACGTCGGCTACGAGCAGTACTTC,TRBV11-3,TRBJ2-7,-,-
CASSQGVRTANTGELFF,TGTGCCAGCAGCCAAGGCGTCCGGACCGCGAACACCGGGGAGCTGTTTTTT,TRBV4-2,TRBJ2-2,-,-
CASSLGIPGTGKLFF,TGTGCCAGCAGCCTCGGGATCCCGGGCACAGGAAAACTGTTTTTT,TRBV7-6,TRBJ1-4,few,-
CASSPGGTDQKLFF,TGTGCCAGCAGCCCCGGTGGGACAGACCAAAAACTGTTTTTT,TRBV5-4,TRBJ1-4,-,TRBD1
CASSMLPGANTDTQYF,TGTGCCAGTAGTATGCTACCTGGTGCTAACACAGATACGCAGTATTTT,TRBV19,TRBJ2-3,-,-
CASNGRGESPLHF,TGTGCCAGCAATGGTAGGGGAGAGTCACCCCTCCACTTT,TRBV6-5,TRBJ1-6,few,-
CASSLTGRAGNTIYF,TGTGCCAGCAGCCTAACCGGACGGGCTGGAAACACCATATATTTT,TRBV27,TRBJ1-3,few,-
CASSYSDPRSSYEQYF,TGTGCCAGCAGTTACTCCGACCCTCGGTCCTCCTACGAGCAGTACTTC,TRBV6-2/TRBV6-3,TRBJ2-7,-,-
CAWILLSKNIQYF,TGTGCCTGGATTTTATTATCCAAAAACATTCAGTACTTC,TRBV30,TRBJ2-4,-,-
CASSFYLGNTEAFF,TGCGCCAGCAGCTTTTACTTAGGGAACACTGAAGCTTTCTTT,TRBV5-1,TRBJ1-1,-,-
CASSVQGYNSPLHF,TGTGCCAGCAGTGTGCAAGGGTATAATTCACCCCTCCACTTT,TRBV2,TRBJ1-6,-,-
CSASASAYNEQFF,TGCAGTGCTAGTGCTAGCGCCTACAATGAGCAGTTCTTC,TRBV20-1,TRBJ2-1,once,-
CASSSGEGSRDTQYF,TGTGCCAGCAGCTCGGGGGAGGGGAGTCGAGATACGCAGTATTTT,TRBV7-9,TRBJ2-3,-,TRBD2
CASSHLAGGREDTQYF,TGTGCCAGCAGCCATCTAGCGGGAGGGCGAGAAGATACGCAGTATTTT,TRBV7-3,TRBJ2-3,-,TRBD2
CASSLRTGTNEKLFF,TGTGCCAGCTCCCTAAGGACAGGCACTAATGAAAAACTGTTTTTT,TRBV18,TRBJ1-4,-,TRBD1
CASSGFGVTEAFF,TGTGCCAGCAGTGGGTTCGGAGTCACTGAAGCTTTCTTT,TRBV2,TRBJ1-1,-,-
CATSRGTSGGEETQYF,TGTGCCACCAGCAGAGGGACTAGCGGGGGGGAAGAGACCCAGTACTTC,TRBV15,TRBJ2-5,-,TRBD2
CASSYSIVASGRNAAQETQYF,TGTGCCAGCAGTTACTCGATTGTTGCTAGCGGGAGAAACGCGGCCCAAGAGACCCAGTACTTC,TRBV6-2/TRBV6-3,TRBJ2-5,once,TRBD2
CASSRQGARGYTF,TGTGCCAGCTCAAGACAGGGGGCACGGGGCTACACCTTC,TRBV18,TRBJ1-2,-,TRBD1
CAISESELARFTDTQYF,TGTGCCATCAGTGAGTCCGAACTAGCGAGATTTACAGATACGCAGTATTTT,TRBV10-3,TRBJ2-3,-,TRBD2
CASSVVDGGINEQFF,TGTGCCAGCAGCGTAGTAGACGGGGGAATCAATGAGCAGTTCTTC,TRBV9,TRBJ2-1,-,-
CSVARLGRTEAFF,TGCAGCGTTGCGAGGTTGGGCCGGACTGAAGCTTTCTTT,TRBV29-1,TRBJ1-1,-,-
CATSFSPGEVNQPQHF,TGTGCCACCAGTTTCTCGCCAGGGGAGGTGAATCAGCCCCAGCATTTT,TRBV24-1,TRBJ1-5,-,-
CASSRVRGDRDYEKLFF,TGTGCCAGCAGTCGCGTGCGCGGGGACAGGGATTATGAAAAACTGTTTTTT,TRBV6-2/TRBV6-3,TRBJ1-4,few,TRBD1
CASSLALLGTQYF,TGTGCCAGCAGTTTGGCCCTCCTAGGGACCCAGTACTTC,TRBV12-3/TRBV12-4,TRBJ2-5,-,-
CASTSPRGAKTQYF,TGTGCCAGCACCTCCCCTCGGGGGGCAAAGACCCAGTACTTC,TRBV11-2,TRBJ2-5,-,-
CASSESGRAETQYF,TGTGCCAGCAGCGAAAGCGGGAGGGCCGAGACCCAGTACTTC,TRBV7-2,TRBJ2-5,-,TRBD2
CAISGTGPGEQYF,TGTGCCATCAGTGGTACCGGGCCGGGGGAGCAGTACTTC,TRBV10-3,TRBJ2-7,once,-
CASSFGGNTIYF,TGTGCCAGCAGCTTTGGGGGAAACACCATATATTTT,TRBV7-9,TRBJ1-3,-,-